Listed below are T cell receptor beta chains from one sample, sequenced in a study of human T cells and chemical hapten exposure. One entry per CDR3 protein results from TCRdb running MiXCR on the RACE reads. The sample lists 95,000 to 150,000 distinct CDR3 sequences, about 13% seen once, with around 0.99% in the top ten. Sequenced material: whole blood, taken in connection with sensitization to the hapten diphenylcyclopropenone (DPC). The receptors were sampled from a man between 18 and 29 years old with alopecia areata. Some clones in this sample may be carry-over from other donors' samples. CDR3s include the opening cysteine and the closing phenylalanine or tryptophan. The D gene is left open where the match is weak. Clone sizes are given selectively: once, few, many, or a class where the clone is expanded.

size: -
length: 13
D: TRBD1
V: TRBV7-6
J: TRBJ2-3
DNA: TGTGCCAGCGACTCAGGGGGTGCAGATACGCAGTATTTT
CDR3: CASDSGGADTQYF

size: many
length: 13
D: -
V: TRBV11-2
J: TRBJ1-6
DNA: TGTGCCAGCAGCTCCCAGACTAATTCACCCCTCCACTTT
CDR3: CASSSQTNSPLHF

size: few
length: 14
D: TRBD1
V: TRBV3-1
J: TRBJ1-3
DNA: TGTGCCAGCAGCCAGGGACAGCAACGAAACACCATATATTTT
CDR3: CASSQGQQRNTIYF

size: few
length: 13
D: TRBD1
V: TRBV6-5
J: TRBJ1-2
DNA: TGTGCCAGCAGAACCGGGACAGGGGGCGCGGGCACCTTC
CDR3: CASRTGTGGAGTF

size: -
length: 15
D: -
V: TRBV3-1
J: TRBJ2-5
DNA: TGTGCCAGCAGCCAAGTCCCAGGTGATGGGGAGACCCAGTACTTC
CDR3: CASSQVPGDGETQYF

size: few
length: 14
D: -
V: TRBV10-3
J: TRBJ2-5
DNA: TGTGCCATCAGTGGAACACAGGGTTCAGAGACCCAGTACTTC
CDR3: CAISGTQGSETQYF

size: few
length: 17
D: TRBD1
V: TRBV18
J: TRBJ2-3
DNA: TGTGCCAGCTCACCACTCGGACAGGGGTTTTACACAGATACGCAGTATTTT
CDR3: CASSPLGQGFYTDTQYF

size: many
length: 17
D: -
V: TRBV7-2
J: TRBJ1-5
DNA: TGTGCCAGCAGCTTAAGATTGGGGAACGTGCGCAATCAGCCCCAGCATTTT
CDR3: CASSLRLGNVRNQPQHF

size: few
length: 12
D: -
V: TRBV10-1
J: TRBJ1-1
DNA: TGCGCCAGCAGTGCGGGGACCACTGAAGCTTTCTTT
CDR3: CASSAGTTEAFF

size: few
length: 16
D: -
V: TRBV11-2
J: TRBJ2-2
DNA: TGTGCCAGCAGCTTAGAAGGACTCATCACCACCGGGGAGCTGTTTTTT
CDR3: CASSLEGLITTGELFF

size: many
length: 13
D: -
V: TRBV6-5
J: TRBJ2-7
DNA: TGTGCCAGCAGTTACTCGTCGGGGTTCGAGCAGTACTTC
CDR3: CASSYSSGFEQYF

size: -
length: 14
D: -
V: TRBV4-1
J: TRBJ2-5
DNA: TGCGCCAGCAGCCAGTACAGGGACCAAGAGACCCAGTACTTC
CDR3: CASSQYRDQETQYF

size: many
length: 15
D: TRBD2
V: TRBV13
J: TRBJ2-7
DNA: TGTGCCAGCAGCCGAACTAGCGGGGGCACCTACGAGCAGTACTTC
CDR3: CASSRTSGGTYEQYF

size: many
length: 15
D: -
V: TRBV9
J: TRBJ1-6
DNA: TGTGCCAGCAGCGTAGATCCGGGGACAAATTCACCCCTCCACTTT
CDR3: CASSVDPGTNSPLHF